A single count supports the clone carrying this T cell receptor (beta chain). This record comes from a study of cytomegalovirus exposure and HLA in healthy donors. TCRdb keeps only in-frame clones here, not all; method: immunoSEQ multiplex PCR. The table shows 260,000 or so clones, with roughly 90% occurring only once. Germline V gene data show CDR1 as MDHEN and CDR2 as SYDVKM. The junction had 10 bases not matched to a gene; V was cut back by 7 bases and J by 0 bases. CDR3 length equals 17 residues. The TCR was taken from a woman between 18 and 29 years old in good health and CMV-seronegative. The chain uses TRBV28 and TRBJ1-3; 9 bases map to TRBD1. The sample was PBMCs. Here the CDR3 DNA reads TGTGCCAGCAAAACCCCGGACAGGGGAGCCTCTGGAAACACCATATATTTT. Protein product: CASKTPDRGASGNTIYF. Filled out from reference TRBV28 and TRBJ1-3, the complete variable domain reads DVKVTQSSRYLVKRTGEKVFLECVQDMDHENMFWYRQDPGLGLRLIYFSYDVKMKEKGDIPEGYSVSREKKERFSLILESASTNQTSMYLCASKTPDRGASGNTIYFGEGSWLTVV.